This T cell receptor (beta chain) stems from a study of T cells after yellow fever vaccination. Template switching with 5'RACE generated the TCR cDNA and added a universal primer site and UMIs. TCRdb reprocessed the 5' RACE reads with MiXCR, giving one entry per CDR3 protein. The sample records hundreds of thousands of distinct CDR3 sequences, around 3.6% being singletons. In this sample, this clonotype turned up many times. V trimming: 5 bases; J trimming: 6 bases; junction bases outside the gene matches: 10. Germline V gene lookup returns CDR1 SEHNR and CDR2 FQNEAQ (reference sequence). This CDR3 has 15 amino acids.

The specimen comprised PBMCs, sampled on the day of the yellow fever booster vaccination. V is TRBV7-9 and J is TRBJ1-2, with TRBD1 identical over 9 bases. This clonotype was sampled from a man in his late teens or twenties who received the YFV17D yellow fever vaccine. CDR3 DNA sequence: TGTGCCAGCAGCGTCCTCCGGGACAGGGCCGATGGCTACACCTTC. Translation: CASSVLRDRADGYTF.